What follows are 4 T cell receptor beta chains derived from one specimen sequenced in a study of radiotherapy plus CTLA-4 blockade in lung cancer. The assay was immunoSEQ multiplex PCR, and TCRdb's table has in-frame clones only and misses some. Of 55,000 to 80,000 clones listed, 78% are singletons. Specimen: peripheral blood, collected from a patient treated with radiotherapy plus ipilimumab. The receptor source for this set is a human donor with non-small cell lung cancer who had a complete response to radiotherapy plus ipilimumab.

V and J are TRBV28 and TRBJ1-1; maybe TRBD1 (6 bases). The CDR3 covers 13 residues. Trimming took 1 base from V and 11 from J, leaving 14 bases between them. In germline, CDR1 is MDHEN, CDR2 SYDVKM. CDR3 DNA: TGTGCCAGCAGTTTATTGGACAGTTTTGAGGCTTTCTTT. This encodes CASSLLDSFEAFF.

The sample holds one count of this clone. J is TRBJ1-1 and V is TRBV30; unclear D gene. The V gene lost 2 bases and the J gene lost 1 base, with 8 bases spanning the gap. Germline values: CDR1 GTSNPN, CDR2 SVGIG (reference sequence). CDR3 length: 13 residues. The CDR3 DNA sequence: TGTGCCTGGAGTTACTCTCGGAACACTGAAGCTTTCTTT. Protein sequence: CAWSYSRNTEAFF.

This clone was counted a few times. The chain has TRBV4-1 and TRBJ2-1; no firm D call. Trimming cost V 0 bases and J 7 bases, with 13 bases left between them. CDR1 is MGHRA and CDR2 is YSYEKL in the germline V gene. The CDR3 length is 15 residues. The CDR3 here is CASSQDSGLTNEQFF. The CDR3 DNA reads TGCGCCAGCAGCCAAGATTCGGGTCTGACGAATGAGCAGTTCTTC.

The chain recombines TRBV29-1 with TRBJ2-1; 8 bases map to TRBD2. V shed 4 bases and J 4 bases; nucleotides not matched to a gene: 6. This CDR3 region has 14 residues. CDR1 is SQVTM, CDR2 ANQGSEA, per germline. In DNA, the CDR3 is TGCAGCGTTGGCCCGAGCGGGAGTTACAATGAGCAGTTCTTC. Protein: CSVGPSGSYNEQFF.